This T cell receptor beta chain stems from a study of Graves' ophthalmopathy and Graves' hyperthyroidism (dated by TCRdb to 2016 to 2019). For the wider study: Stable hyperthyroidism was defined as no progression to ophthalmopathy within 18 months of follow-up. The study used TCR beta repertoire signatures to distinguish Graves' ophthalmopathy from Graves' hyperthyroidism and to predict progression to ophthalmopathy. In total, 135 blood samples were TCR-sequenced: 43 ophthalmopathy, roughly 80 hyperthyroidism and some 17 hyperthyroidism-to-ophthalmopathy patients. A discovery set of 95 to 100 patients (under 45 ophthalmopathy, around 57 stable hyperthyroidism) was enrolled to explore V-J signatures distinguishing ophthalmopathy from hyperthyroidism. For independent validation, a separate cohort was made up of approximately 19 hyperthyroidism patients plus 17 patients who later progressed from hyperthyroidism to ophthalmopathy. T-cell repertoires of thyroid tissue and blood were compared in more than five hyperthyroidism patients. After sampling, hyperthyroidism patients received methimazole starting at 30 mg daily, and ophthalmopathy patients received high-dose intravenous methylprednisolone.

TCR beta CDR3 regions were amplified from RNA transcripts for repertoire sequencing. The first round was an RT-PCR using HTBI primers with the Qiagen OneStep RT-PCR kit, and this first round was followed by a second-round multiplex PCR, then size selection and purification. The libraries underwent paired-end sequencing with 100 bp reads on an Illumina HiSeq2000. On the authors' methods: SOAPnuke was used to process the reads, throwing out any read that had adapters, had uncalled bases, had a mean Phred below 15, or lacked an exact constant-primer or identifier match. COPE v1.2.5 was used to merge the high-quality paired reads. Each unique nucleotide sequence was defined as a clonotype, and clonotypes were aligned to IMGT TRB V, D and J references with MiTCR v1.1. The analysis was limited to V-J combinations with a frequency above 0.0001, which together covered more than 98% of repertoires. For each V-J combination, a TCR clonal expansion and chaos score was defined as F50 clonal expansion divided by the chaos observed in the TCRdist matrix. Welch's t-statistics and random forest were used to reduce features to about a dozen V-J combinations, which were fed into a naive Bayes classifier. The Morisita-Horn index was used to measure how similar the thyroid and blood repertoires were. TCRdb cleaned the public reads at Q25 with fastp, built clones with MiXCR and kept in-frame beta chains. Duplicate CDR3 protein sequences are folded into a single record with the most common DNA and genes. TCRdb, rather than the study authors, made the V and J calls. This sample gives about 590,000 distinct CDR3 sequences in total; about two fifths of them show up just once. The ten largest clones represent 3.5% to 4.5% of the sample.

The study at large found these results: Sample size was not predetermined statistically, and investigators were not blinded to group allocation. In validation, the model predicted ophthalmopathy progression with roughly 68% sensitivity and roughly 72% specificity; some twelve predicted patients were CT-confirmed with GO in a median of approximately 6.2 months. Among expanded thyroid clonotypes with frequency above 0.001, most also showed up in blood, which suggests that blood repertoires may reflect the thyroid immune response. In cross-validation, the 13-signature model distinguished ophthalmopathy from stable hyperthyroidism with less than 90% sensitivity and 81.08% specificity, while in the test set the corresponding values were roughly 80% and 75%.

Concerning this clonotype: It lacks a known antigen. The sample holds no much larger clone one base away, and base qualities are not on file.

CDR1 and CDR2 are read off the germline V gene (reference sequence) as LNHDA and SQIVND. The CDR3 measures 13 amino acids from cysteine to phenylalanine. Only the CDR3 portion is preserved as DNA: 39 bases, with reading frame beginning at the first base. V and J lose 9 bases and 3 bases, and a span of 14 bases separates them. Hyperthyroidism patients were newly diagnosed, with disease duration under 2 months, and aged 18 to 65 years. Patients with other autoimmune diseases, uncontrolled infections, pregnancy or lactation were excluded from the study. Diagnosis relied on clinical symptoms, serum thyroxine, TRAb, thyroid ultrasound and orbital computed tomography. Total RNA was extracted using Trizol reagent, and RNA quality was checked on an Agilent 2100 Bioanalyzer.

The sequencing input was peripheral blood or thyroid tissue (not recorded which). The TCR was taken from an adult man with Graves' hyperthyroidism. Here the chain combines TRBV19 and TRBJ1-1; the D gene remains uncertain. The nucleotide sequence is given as TGTGCCAGCAGCTGGGCCGGGGACACTGAAGCTTTCTTT. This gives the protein CASSWAGDTEAFF.